A single sample gave rise to the 16 T cell receptor beta chains below, sequenced in a study of blood T cell repertoires in COVID-19. TCRdb's table, derived via immunoSEQ multiplex PCR, lists solely in-frame clones and lacks some. Altogether some 230,000 clones are present, approximately 80% being singletons, with the ten largest covering roughly 5.3%. What was sequenced was peripheral blood. These receptor sequences come from an older woman who had recovered from COVID-19.

The chain carries TRBV30 and TRBJ2-1; D not resolved. Between the trimmed V and J ends, which lost 5 bases and 3 bases, there was a span of 14 bases. In germline, CDR1 is GTSNPN, CDR2 SVGIG (reference sequence). The CDR3 spans 14 residues. As DNA, the CDR3 is TGTGCCTGGGCCAGGTCTGGTGTCTACAATGAGCAGTTCTTC. As protein: CAWARSGVYNEQFF.

V and J are TRBV12-3 or TRBV12-4 and TRBJ2-5; maybe TRBD2 (5 bases). V gave up 11 bases and J gave up 3 bases, with 13 bases separating them. This CDR3 has 12 residues. The CDR3, as DNA: TGTGCCTGCCGATCGGGGAAAGAGACCCAGTACTTC. Translation: CACRSGKETQYF.

The chain couples TRBV19 to TRBJ1-5; D remains ambiguous. Trimming shortened V by 2 bases and J by 5 bases, and 13 bases separated the two germline ends. Per the germline V gene, CDR1 is LNHDA and CDR2 is SQIVND (reference sequence). There are 15 residues in the CDR3. CDR3 protein: CASSIIGGGDQPQHF. The CDR3, as DNA: TGTGCCAGTAGTATAATTGGAGGCGGAGATCAGCCCCAGCATTTT.

The chain employs TRBV6-2 or TRBV6-3 and TRBJ1-2; TRBD1 might be the D (6 bases). V shed 5 bases and J shed 5 bases, with 12 bases lying between them. The CDR3 spans 13 residues. The germline V gene encodes CDR1 MNHEY and CDR2 SVGEGT. CDR3 DNA sequence: TGTGCCAGCAGTCACGGGACACAGTATGGCTACACCTTC. It encodes CASSHGTQYGYTF.

This rearrangement joins TRBV5-1 to TRBJ1-6; 7 nucleotides match TRBD1. The CDR3 has 17 residues. J lost 8 bases, V lost 0 bases, and 11 bases had no gene match. Germline CDR1 reads SGHRS; CDR2 reads YFSETQ. CDR3 amino acids: CASSLDPGRDSYSPLHF. Here the CDR3 DNA reads TGCGCCAGCAGCTTGGATCCGGGCCGGGACAGCTATTCACCCCTCCACTTT.

V and J are TRBV14 and TRBJ1-1; the match to TRBD1 covers 9 bases. The CDR3 runs 18 residues. The junction had 12 bases not matched to a gene; V was cut back by 4 bases and J by 0 bases. Germline CDR1 SGHDN, CDR2 FVKESK. CDR3 loop: CASSRGQGTARLNTEAFF. The CDR3 bases are TGTGCCAGCAGCCGAGGACAGGGGACCGCCCGTTTGAACACTGAAGCTTTCTTT.

The rearrangement uses TRBV4-3 and TRBJ1-4; no definite D call. The CDR3 spans 16 residues. The germline V gene has CDR1 LGHNA and CDR2 YSLEER. The ends were cut back, 3 bases at V and 7 bases at J, with 18 bases in the middle. The CDR3 sequence: CASSHGGSPRGEKLFF. The CDR3 nucleotides are TGCGCCAGCAGCCATGGAGGCAGTCCCCGGGGTGAAAAACTGTTTTTT.

V is TRBV2 and J is TRBJ1-4; unclear D gene. The CDR3 runs 15 residues. V was trimmed by 3 bases and J by 7 bases, leaving 15 bases between them. The germline V gene has CDR1 SNHLY and CDR2 FYNNEI. CDR3 region: CASSERQSGIEKLFF. The CDR3 DNA reads TGTGCCAGCAGTGAGAGGCAGTCCGGAATTGAAAAACTGTTTTTT.

This clone was seen more than once but under ten times. The V call is TRBV3-1 (or the pseudogene TRBV3-2), the J call TRBJ1-6; D might be TRBD1 (5 bases). The CDR3 length is 14 residues. Trimming shortened V by 0 bases and J by 10 bases, and 10 bases separated the two germline ends. Germline CDR1 and CDR2: LGHDT and YNNKEL (reference sequence). CDR3: CASSQDPGHSPLHF. CDR3 DNA sequence: TGTGCCAGCAGCCAAGATCCAGGGCACTCACCCCTCCACTTT.

This clone was picked up a small number of times. The chain carries TRBV5-5 and TRBJ2-1; unclear D gene. The CDR3 is made up of 16 amino acids. With 5 bases removed from V and 0 bases from J, the gap between germline ends came to 15 bases. In germline, CDR1 is SGHKS, CDR2 YYEKEE (reference sequence). The CDR3 loop reads CASRPGDPSSYNEQFF. The DNA for the CDR3 is TGTGCCAGCAGACCCGGAGACCCGAGCTCCTACAATGAGCAGTTCTTC. Based on the CDR3 plus reference TRBV5-5 and TRBJ2-1, the full variable domain is DAGVTQSPTHLIKTRGQQVTLRCSPISGHKSVSWYQQVLGQGPQFIFQYYEKEERGRGNFPDRFSARQFPNYSSELNVNALLLGDSALYLCASRPGDPSSYNEQFFGPGTRLTVL.

The chain has TRBV6-6 and TRBJ1-2; TRBD1 agrees at 9 bases. Per germline, CDR1 MNHNY and CDR2 SVGAGI (reference sequence). V lost 6 bases and J lost 0; bases outside the gene matches: 2. This CDR3 has 14 residues. In DNA, the CDR3 is TGTGCCAGCAGCCGGGACAGGGCTAACTATGGCTACACCTTC. It encodes CASSRDRANYGYTF.

V and J are TRBV19 and TRBJ2-1; 10 positions match TRBD1. The CDR3 consists of 16 residues. V lost 5 bases, J lost 9 bases, and 13 bases stayed unmatched. CDR1 LNHDA and CDR2 SQIVND come from the germline V gene (reference sequence). The chain's CDR3 is CASSSGGQGRWGEQFF. In DNA form, the CDR3 reads TGTGCCAGTAGTTCGGGGGGACAGGGGCGGTGGGGTGAGCAGTTCTTC.

A single count supports this clone. The chain couples TRBV6-5 to TRBJ1-4, with D maybe TRBD1 (5 bases). The germline V and J ends were trimmed by 6 bases and 0 bases, with 11 bases remaining between them. The CDR3 totals 15 residues. In germline, CDR1 is MNHEY, CDR2 SVGAGI. DNA for the CDR3: TGTGCCAGCAGGGGACTTTCCGCAACTAATGAAAAACTGTTTTTT. Its translation: CASRGLSATNEKLFF.

The chain employs TRBV5-8 and TRBJ2-1; D uncertain. V was shortened by 0 bases and J by 7 bases, with 8 bases between the two germline ends. The CDR3 extends over 13 amino acids. The V gene's germline CDR1 is SGHTS and CDR2 YDEGEE. CDR3 in amino acids: CASSLERRNEQFF. Here the CDR3 DNA reads TGTGCCAGCAGCTTGGAGCGCCGGAATGAGCAGTTCTTC.

The V call is TRBV10-3, the J call TRBJ2-7; D may be TRBD2 (6 bases). Trimming stripped 2 bases from V and 8 bases from J, with 16 bases between. The CDR3 runs to 14 residues. Per the germline V gene, CDR1 is ENHRY and CDR2 is SYGVKD. CDR3 residues: CAISEPPGREKQYF. DNA of the CDR3: TGTGCCATCAGTGAGCCTCCCGGACGGGAGAAGCAGTACTTC.

On this clone: At one end, the junction sequence differs from germline, possibly due to a read error. The chain recombines TRBV20-1 with TRBJ1-2; tentatively, D is TRBD1 (5 bases). The CDR3 runs to 11 residues. Germline V gene sequence: CDR1 DFQATT, CDR2 SNEGSKA (reference sequence). As DNA, the CDR3 is TGCAGTGCTAGAGATGGGGCCTACTCCATCTTC. It encodes CSARDGAYSIF.